Listed here is a single T cell receptor (beta chain). The target of this receptor is not known. Per-nucleotide qualities are absent, and no much larger clonotype sits a single base away. The method behind the library was the immunoSEQ multiplex PCR assay. For the multiplex PCR, a mixture combining 60 forward primers for TCR Vbeta segments and 13 reverse primers for TCR Jbeta segments was used. A multiplex PCR assay on genomic DNA amplified the CDR3 region of rearranged TCR beta genes. The Illumina HiSeq System was used to sequence the amplified TCR beta libraries as 87-base-pair reads. Per the original workflow: A later analysis counted tens of millions of unique TCR beta chains across the 600 to 850 repertoires, and around 12 million of these chains were shared by at least two donors. A nearest-neighbor algorithm error-corrected the raw reads and collapsed the reads into unique sequences, merging closely related sequences to remove PCR and sequencing errors. To assign V, D and J gene segments, CDR3 sequences were aligned to IMGT reference sequences. Each retained sequence needed at least a six-nucleotide match to both a V gene segment and a J gene segment. Rearrangements were called productive when the CDR3 lacked stop codons and stayed in frame with V and J; all others were non-productive. CDR3 was defined according to IMGT convention as the region running from the second conserved V-encoded cysteine to the conserved J-encoded phenylalanine. The earlier analysis of approximately 500 of the donors excluded sequences that lacked an unambiguous match to a single V gene segment. In an earlier analysis of 500 to 750 of the donors, V segments were called functional above 56.7% productive rearrangements and were called segregating when the between-donor standard deviation exceeded 5%. A statistical classification framework was developed to diagnose cytomegalovirus status using the catalog of TCR beta chain sequences. V and J gene assignment, in a later analysis, came from comparing TCR nucleotide sequences with IMGT/GENE-DB human TR gene sequences. The TCRdist pipeline was used in a later analysis to assign CDR3 sequences and most-parsimonious VDJ recombination scenarios. In a later analysis, each TCR beta chain was defined by its CDR3 amino acid sequence together with its V-gene family, and reads without a unique V-gene family were excluded. In a later analysis, approximately 590 highly shared, low-generation-probability nucleotide sequences were removed to address suspected cross-contamination and a sequencing artifact. A later analysis calculated a clonal expansion index for each public chain from normalized within-repertoire ranks of inferred template counts. A later analysis computed generation probabilities with a VDJ recombination model fitted to out-of-frame rearrangements, and checked the results against IGoR. A later analysis scored TCR-TCR, TCR-HLA and TCR-CMV co-occurrence with hypergeometric tests, applying a repertoire-size bias correction to TCR pairs. In a later analysis, false discovery rates were estimated by permuting HLA or CMV assignments 20 times. In a later analysis, co-occurring TCRs were grouped using DBSCAN, and TCRdist sequence similarity was added for clustering within HLA-allele-positive subsets. Co-occurrence clustering excluded repertoires with fewer than 30,000 or more than 120,000 public chains, plus five with anomalous nucleotide sharing. TCRdb took this table from immuneACCESS and kept in-frame rearrangements with V and J called. Such tables lack part of the clones; where checked against another copy, unresolved V genes explain under half of the gap, and the rest is unexplained. D and trimming come from the DNA, and the V and J calls and clone size come from that table. The sample profile shows approximately 150,000 clones; 68% of them were found once. The top ten clones comprise 4% to 5.5% of the sample.

This record comes from a study of cytomegalovirus exposure and HLA in healthy donors (dated by TCRdb to 2016 to 2017). For the study in its entirety: According to an earlier analysis of 550 to 750 of the donors, about 179 million T cells yielded roughly 110 million unique TCR beta sequences and around 280 Gb of sequence data. A handful of DR-DQ haplotypes were handled as single units for association and clustering because linkage in the cohort was strong. High-throughput TCR immunosequencing, statistical association of individual TCRs with disease status, and machine learning were combined to predict cytomegalovirus infection status. Using immunosequencing, the study profiled T cell repertoires from approximately 700 subjects and related those repertoires to cytomegalovirus serostatus. Roughly 310 gigabases of sequencing data and tens of millions of unique TCR sequences were included in an early release covering about 600 HLA-typed donors. Among the roughly 380 genotyped donors, around 79% belonged to the genetic ancestry cluster associated with self-reported Caucasian donors. Across about 380 genotyped donors of the cohort, an average of about 240,000 unique TCR beta nucleotide sequences per donor were sequenced, and approximately 17% of those sequences were non-productive. The later analysis used no new phenotypic data to find candidate immune exposures, relying instead on TCR beta sequences and their occurrence across donors. Both class I and class II loci were covered by HLA typing, at four-digit resolution. The study aimed to test whether cataloging public T cell receptors could reveal signatures of past pathogen exposure. Every discovery cohort repertoire had been produced on one sequencing platform. Donor age, sex, ethnicity and CMV serostatus were compiled together with the repertoire data. A later genetic analysis took genome-wide SNP genotypes for about three fifths of the 666 donors and used that subset as a discovery cohort. In a later analysis, previously published TCR beta repertoires from several hundred donors were re-analyzed and high-resolution HLA genotyping was added so that TCR occurrence patterns could be studied. The number of donors typed differed by locus, with roughly 620-640 for A, B, C, DRB1 and DQB1, around 560 for DQA1, approximately 580 for DPA1, and about 450 for DPB1. An earlier analysis of several hundred of the donors applied high-throughput TCR beta sequencing to assess whether each TCR beta V gene segment acted as functional or pseudogenic. A separate validation cohort of over a hundred different subjects was used in addition to the roughly 670-subject first cohort.

For CDR1 and CDR2, the germline V gene lists ENHRY and SYGVKD. Trimming costs V 1 base and J 0 bases, and their ends lie 11 bases apart. The CDR3 measures 16 amino acids from cysteine to phenylalanine. Of all the DNA, just the CDR3 is kept, 48 bases in frame from base 1. The investigation overall reported the following: A further reported finding was that TCR beta sequences accurately predicted the HLA-A and HLA-B alleles for most subjects in the first cohort. Several of the top co-occurrence clusters appeared to be linked to parvovirus B19, influenza, CMV and Epstein-Barr virus, according to a later analysis. Because counts were too low, fewer than 20 rarely observed V segments, including chromosome 9 orphons, were excluded from the earlier analysis of some 590 of the donors. Linkage disequilibrium might explain the correlated functional status among segregating V segments, but an unknown experimental factor could not be ruled out. Most TCR sequences were observed very rarely across donors, whereas some public TCRs were present in many individuals. Cytomegalovirus status was reported to be diagnosed by the classifier with high specificity and sensitivity in both the original and validation cohorts. The cohort was sequenced for TCR beta chains only, and without alpha or paired-chain data the features that could be detected were limited. In a later analysis, TCR association rates were found to vary across HLA loci, with the most associated TCRs seen for DRB1 alleles and the fewest for HLA-C alleles. The study listed 170 or so TCR beta chains as associated with cytomegalovirus. A group of highly shared sequence variants was considered likely to be a technical artifact of the sequencing pipeline. Assigning TCR associations to individual alleles was difficult when HLA alleles, especially DR and DQ, strongly co-occurred. Compared with equally common non-associated chains, HLA-associated TCR beta chains in a later analysis were more clonally expanded and had lower generation probabilities. An association between a missense DCLRE1C variant and V-gene and J-gene trimming of TCR beta chains was found in a later genetic analysis and replicated in an independent cohort. According to the authors, the approach could potentially be generalized to other disease states and immunological phenotypes. A few of the identified cytomegalovirus-associated TCR beta chains were confirmed in vitro to be specific for cytomegalovirus antigens. Because some donors lacked HLA typing at each locus, the association tests relied only on the typed subset. A later genetic analysis reported fewer N-insertions in productive TCRs among donors in an Asian-associated ancestry cluster than the approximately 700-donor mean. According to a later analysis, most CMV-associated TCR beta chains appeared to be HLA-restricted, and the HLA associations seemed to be driven largely by CMV exposure. The only immune exposure information available for the cohort was CMV serostatus. Roughly uniform sequencing depth across donors was assumed in presence/absence analyses, although this assumption may not hold. The 87-base-pair reads could not distinguish some IMGT-functional V segments, including TRBV6-2 and TRBV6-3, so those segments were excluded. In an earlier analysis of approximately 590 of the donors, most TCR beta V segments were observed in productive rearrangements about 87% or about 30% of the time, broadly matching IMGT annotations. At a false discovery rate of 0.05, a later analysis linked roughly 17,000 TCR beta sequences to specific HLA alleles.

The cohort consisted of 600 to 750 healthy bone marrow donors. Cohort members were all nominally healthy when sampled, although unrecorded immune exposures were likely present. The donor was CMV seronegative and was included in the group of over 300 seronegative cohort members. Every donor gave a peripheral blood sample, and the peripheral blood mononuclear cells from that sample were used for TCR beta sequencing. The Qiagen DNeasy Blood Extraction Kit was used to extract genomic DNA from the blood cell samples. The chain joins TRBV10-3 to TRBJ2-3, with no confident D gene call. What was sequenced was PBMCs. This receptor was identified in a man in his sixties in good health and CMV-seronegative. This receptor carries the CDR3 CAISEYKVQSTDTQYF. In nucleotide form, the sequence is TGTGCCATCAGTGAGTACAAAGTCCAAAGCACAGATACGCAGTATTTT.